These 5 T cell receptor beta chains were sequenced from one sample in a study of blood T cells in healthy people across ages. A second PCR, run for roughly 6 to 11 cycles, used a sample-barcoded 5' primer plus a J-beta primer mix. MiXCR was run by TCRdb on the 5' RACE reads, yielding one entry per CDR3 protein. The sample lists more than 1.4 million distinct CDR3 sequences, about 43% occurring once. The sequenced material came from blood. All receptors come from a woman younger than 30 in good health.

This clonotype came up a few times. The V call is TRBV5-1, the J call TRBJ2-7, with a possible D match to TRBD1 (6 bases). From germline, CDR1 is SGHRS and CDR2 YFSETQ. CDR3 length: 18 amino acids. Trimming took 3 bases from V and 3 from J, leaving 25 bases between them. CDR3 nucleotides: TGCGCCAGCAGCTCCCCTACTTCACAGGGTTCCGGCCTCTACGAGCAGTACTTC. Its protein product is CASSSPTSQGSGLYEQYF.

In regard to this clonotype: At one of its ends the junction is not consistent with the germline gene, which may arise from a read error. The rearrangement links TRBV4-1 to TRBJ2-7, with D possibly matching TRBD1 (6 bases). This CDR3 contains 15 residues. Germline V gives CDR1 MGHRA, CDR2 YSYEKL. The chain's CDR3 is CVSSQGRDTIYEQYF. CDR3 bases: TGCGTCAGCAGCCAAGGCCGGGACACGATCTACGAGCAGTACTTC.

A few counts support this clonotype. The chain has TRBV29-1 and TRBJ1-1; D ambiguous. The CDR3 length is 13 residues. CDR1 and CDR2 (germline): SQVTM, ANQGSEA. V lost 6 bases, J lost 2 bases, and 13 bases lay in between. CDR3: CSVKGGANTEAFF. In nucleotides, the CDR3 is TGCAGCGTAAAGGGCGGAGCTAACACTGAAGCTTTCTTT.

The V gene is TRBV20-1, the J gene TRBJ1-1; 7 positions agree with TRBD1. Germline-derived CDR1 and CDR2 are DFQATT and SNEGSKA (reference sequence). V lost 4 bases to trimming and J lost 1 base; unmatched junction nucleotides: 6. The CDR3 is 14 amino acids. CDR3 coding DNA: TGCAGTGCTACAAAAGGGACAGCGAACACTGAAGCTTTCTTT. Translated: CSATKGTANTEAFF.

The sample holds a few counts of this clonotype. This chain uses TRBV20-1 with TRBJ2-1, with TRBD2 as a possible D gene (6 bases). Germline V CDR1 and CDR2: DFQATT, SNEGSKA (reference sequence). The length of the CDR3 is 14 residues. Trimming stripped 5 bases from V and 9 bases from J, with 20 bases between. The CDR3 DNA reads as TGCAGTGCTGCCCCCAGCGGGCCGAGAAGTGAGCAGTTCTTC. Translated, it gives CSAAPSGPRSEQFF.